Listed here is a single T cell receptor (beta chain). Its antigen is still unknown. The input lacks base qualities; no much larger clone sits a single base away. The library was prepared using the immunoSEQ multiplex PCR assay. In most patients, genomic DNA was isolated using the Qiagen DNeasy Blood and Tissue Kit and sent frozen to Adaptive Biotechnologies for TCR sequencing. For most patients, high-throughput TCR-beta CDR3 sequencing of genomic DNA was performed by Adaptive Biotechnologies. Concerning the study's data processing: Adaptive's ImmunoSEQ software supplied the TCR sequencing data for more than 15 patients, while MiXCR and VDJtools were used to process a few other patients. CD4 versus CD8 sorting errors were corrected by removing sequences found in both subsets at a frequency ratio below 5:1. CDR3 nucleotide sequences shared between donor and recipient were removed because the origin of such sequences could not be assigned. To count as alloreactive, a clone needed at least 2-fold expansion over unstimulated cells and a minimum CFSE-low frequency of 0.002% (template counts) or 0.001% (read counts). Clones were considered mappable if detected in sequenced pre-transplant spleen, lymph node, or MLR CFSE-low populations of the donor or recipient. The cumulative frequency of alloreactive clones was calculated as a percentage of all sequences, weighted by copy number. The immuneACCESS repertoire file appears here via TCRdb, limited to in-frame rearrangements. These files lack a portion of the clones; in checked studies, under half of the deficit traces to unresolved V genes, and the cause of the others is not known. V and J calls and clone size are copied from that table; D and trimming were computed from the DNA. The sample data list around 99,000 clones, and 80% to 90% of these were observed just once. The ten biggest clones cover less than 0.8% of the sample.

In light of the paper, this sample's time point label describes: cells obtained before transplantation from donor or recipient. CD3+CD4+ and CD3+CD8+ populations were FACS-sorted from unstimulated pre-transplant donor and recipient cells taken from spleen or lymph nodes. The data are from a study of graft-versus-host responses after intestinal transplantation (dated by TCRdb to about 2021). About the investigation overall: The transplants that recipients got were multivisceral, liver-intestinal, or isolated intestinal. All recipients received anti-thymocyte globulin induction followed by maintenance tacrolimus and steroids for approximately 3 years. Samples from a few later patients were sequenced in-house on an Illumina MiSeq with MiXCR processing rather than by the commercial service. Of the 20 to 25 intestinal transplant recipients enrolled in the cohort, one of whom was a retransplant, a few patients without pretransplant specimens were excluded. Alloreactive clones were identified by sequencing pre-transplant mixed lymphocyte reaction products and comparing these products with unstimulated pre-transplant donor and recipient T cells. After intestinal transplantation, graft-versus-host and host-versus-graft alloreactive T cell clones in the graft, circulation and bone marrow were tracked using bulk TCR-beta CDR3 sequencing. Donor T cell macrochimerism was defined as a peak of at least 4% donor T cells among recipient peripheral blood mononuclear cells.

Beyond this particular receptor, the publication reports: Patients with donor T cell macrochimerism had high GvH to HvG T cell clonal ratios in their allografts. The relatively low number and heterogeneity of intestinal transplant patients limited the conclusions. GvH clones were detected in recipient bone marrow, and some of these GvH clones were observed earlier in ileal mucosa or blood, consistent with an intestinal mucosal origin. Peak levels of circulating GvH clones were associated with declines in HvG clones early after transplant.

Per the germline V gene, KGHSH is the CDR1 and LQKENI is the CDR2. From the cysteine up to the phenylalanine, the CDR3 has a length of 15 residues. The only DNA kept is the CDR3, 45 bases in frame from the first base. V drops 3 bases and J drops 9 bases, leaving 15 bases in between. This clonotype was obtained from a human donor who was the organ donor for an intestinal transplant. The sample here was unstimulated CD4+ T cells sorted from spleen or lymph node cells, taken before transplant. The receptor chain draws on TRBV18 and TRBJ1-6, with a tentative D gene TRBD1 over 5 matching bases. CDR3 reads: CASSPGPTAGSPLHF. The bases read TGTGCCAGCTCACCGGGACCGACGGCGGGTTCACCCCTCCACTTT.